These 7 T cell receptor beta chains were sequenced from one sample in a study of OX40 agonist ivuxolimab in advanced cancers. The library was obtained by the immunoSEQ multiplex PCR assay. The clones in this table, taken by TCRdb from immuneACCESS, are in-frame only. Not every clone is retained; where verified, under half of the shortfall comes from an unresolved V gene, and the cause of the rest is unknown. The sample data list roughly 66,000 clones, and around 83% of these were observed just once. The biggest ten clones account for about 2.5% of the sample. Sequenced material: CD4+ or CD8+ T cells sorted from blood, taken in a trial of the OX40 agonist ivuxolimab. These receptors were collected from an adult with an advanced solid tumor such as melanoma, head and neck, liver or kidney cancer.

The V call is TRBV6-1, the J call TRBJ1-2; 7 bases fit TRBD1. This CDR3 is 14 amino acids long. Trimming removed 8 bases from V and 0 bases from J; junction bases left unmatched: 6. Looked up from germline, CDR1 is MNHNS and CDR2 is SASEGT. CDR3 sequence reads: CASGGGGANYGYTF. Here the CDR3 DNA reads TGTGCCAGCGGAGGGGGCGGGGCTAACTATGGCTACACCTTC.

The chain links TRBV7-9 to TRBJ2-7; the D is unclear. Germline V gives CDR1 SEHNR, CDR2 FQNEAQ (reference sequence). This CDR3 has 15 amino acids. With 1 base removed from V and 2 bases from J, the gap between germline ends came to 12 bases. The CDR3 region has the DNA TGTGCCAGCAGCTTAGTTGGCTCCGATACCTACGAGCAGTACTTC. As protein: CASSLVGSDTYEQYF.

This sequence joins TRBV9 and TRBJ2-1; D possibly corresponds to TRBD2 (6 bases). The germline V and J ends were trimmed by 1 base and 1 base, with 12 bases remaining between them. This CDR3 has 16 amino acids. Germline loops: CDR1 SGDLS, CDR2 YYNGEE. The CDR3 loop reads CASSVSTSRSYNEQFF. The CDR3 DNA reads as TGTGCCAGCAGCGTATCGACTAGTAGGTCCTACAATGAGCAGTTCTTC.

V gene TRBV27 combines with J gene TRBJ2-7; TRBD1 might be the D (5 bases). This CDR3 region has 13 residues. The V end lost 0 bases, the J end lost 9 bases, and 12 bases lay between the germline ends. From germline, CDR1 is MNHEY and CDR2 SMNVEV (reference sequence). CDR3 loop: CASSLSSNDRQYF. CDR3 coding DNA: TGTGCCAGCAGTTTATCGAGCAACGACAGGCAGTACTTC.

The rearrangement joins TRBV7-2 to TRBJ2-2, with D uncertain. V was shortened by 2 bases and J by 10 bases, with 5 bases between the two germline ends. Per the germline V gene, CDR1 is SGHTA and CDR2 is FQGNSA. The CDR3 sequence is 11 residues long. The CDR3 DNA reads as TGTGCCAGCAGCTTATTCGAGGAGCTGTTTTTT. It codes for CASSLFEELFF. Looking up the rest from reference TRBV7-2 and TRBJ2-2 gives the full variable domain: GAGVSQSPSNKVTEKGKDVELRCDPISGHTALYWYRQSLGQGLEFLIYFQGNSAPDKSGLPSDRFSAERTGGSVSTLTIQRTQQEDSAVYLCASSLFEELFFGEGSRLTVL.

The chain has TRBV7-3 and TRBJ2-3; D might be TRBD1 or TRBD2, each matching 5 bases. Germline CDR1 and CDR2: SGHTA and FQGTGA. The CDR3 is made up of 15 amino acids. Trimming left V 3 bases short and J 0 bases short, with 10 bases between. CDR3 nucleotides: TGTGCCAGCAGCTTGGTGGGGGAGAGCACAGATACGCAGTATTTT. Protein: CASSLVGESTDTQYF.

The gene calls are TRBV5-4 and TRBJ1-1; the match to TRBD1 covers 10 bases. This CDR3 has 15 amino acids. The V segment lost 0 bases and the J segment 5 bases; nucleotides outside the gene matches: 4. Germline V gives CDR1 SGHNT, CDR2 YYREEE (reference sequence). Here the CDR3 DNA reads TGTGCCAGCAGCTTGGGAGACAGGGGGCCTACTGAAGCTTTCTTT. This encodes CASSLGDRGPTEAFF.